Below are 9 T cell receptor beta chains sequenced from a single sample in a study of blood T cell repertoires in COVID-19. The assay was immunoSEQ multiplex PCR, and TCRdb's table has in-frame clones only and misses some. The sample holds 74,000 or so clones, approximately 89% seen once. Source material: peripheral blood. These receptors originate from a man aged 50 to 60 with active COVID-19.

The chain links TRBV5-1 to TRBJ2-2; TRBD1 aligns across 9 bases. CDR3 length: 15 amino acids. CDR1 is SGHRS, CDR2 YFSETQ, per germline. V was clipped by 5 bases and J by 6 bases; unmatched bases: 8. Here the CDR3 reads CASSQDRGGSGELFF. The CDR3 DNA is TGCGCCAGCAGTCAGGACAGGGGCGGGTCCGGGGAGCTGTTTTTT.

The chain recombines TRBV5-6 with TRBJ1-2, with D perhaps matching TRBD1 (5 bases). Germline V CDR1 and CDR2: SGHDT, YYEEEE. The V end was cut by 4 bases, the J end by 3 bases, with 16 bases between. This CDR3 comprises 15 residues. The CDR3 sequence is CASSGAGISDYGYTF. DNA of the CDR3: TGTGCCAGCAGCGGGGCGGGAATAAGTGACTATGGCTACACCTTC.

V is TRBV18 and J is TRBJ1-1; D unclear. Germline values: CDR1 KGHSH, CDR2 LQKENI. V lost 3 bases to trimming and J lost 11 bases, with 16 bases between them. The CDR3 consists of 13 residues. For the CDR3, the DNA is TGTGCCAGCTCACCTGGAGCACCGCGCTCTGCTTTCTTT. Translation: CASSPGAPRSAFF.

The chain uses TRBV15 and TRBJ1-6, with D unclear. Per germline, CDR1 LNHNV and CDR2 YYDKDF (reference sequence). This CDR3 is built from 15 residues. Trimming left V 1 base short and J 8 bases short, with 12 bases between. The DNA of the CDR3 is TGTGCCACCAGCAGAGGGTATCTGGGAGATTCACCCCTCCACTTT. It specifies CATSRGYLGDSPLHF.

The J gene is TRBJ2-1, the V gene TRBV11-2, with TRBD2 matching 7 bases. Germline V gene data show CDR1 as SGHAT and CDR2 as FQNNGV. V dropped 0 bases and J dropped 4; count of bases not matched to a gene: 6. The CDR3 runs to 16 residues. The CDR3 DNA follows: TGTGCCAGCAGCTTAGATCTGGGCGGGGGTTACAATGAGCAGTTCTTC. Its translation is CASSLDLGGGYNEQFF.

This chain connects TRBV19 to TRBJ1-5, with D unclear. The V gene lost 6 bases and the J gene lost 1 base, with 10 bases spanning the gap. CDR1 and CDR2 (germline): LNHDA, SQIVND (reference sequence). This CDR3 has 14 residues. The chain's CDR3 is CASSSAGSNQPQHF. The CDR3 bases are TGTGCCAGTAGCTCCGCCGGGAGCAATCAGCCCCAGCATTTT.

The rearrangement joins TRBV5-4 to TRBJ1-2, with 9 bases fitting TRBD1. CDR3 length equals 12 residues. With V trimmed by 4 bases and J by 8 bases, 3 bases remained unmatched. The germline V gene has CDR1 SGHNT and CDR2 YYREEE (reference sequence). This chain's CDR3 is CASSRTGEGYTF. The CDR3 nucleotides read TGTGCCAGCAGCCGGACAGGGGAAGGCTACACCTTC.

The chain is built from TRBV13 and TRBJ2-3; possibly TRBD2 for D (6 bases). The V end was cut by 3 bases, the J end by 0 bases, with 7 bases between. This CDR3 contains 14 residues. The germline V gene has CDR1 PRHDT and CDR2 FYEKMQ (reference sequence). CDR3 sequence: CASSFGGSTDTQYF. The CDR3 DNA sequence: TGTGCCAGCAGCTTCGGGGGAAGCACAGATACGCAGTATTTT.

The chain recombines TRBV3-1 (or the pseudogene TRBV3-2) with TRBJ1-6; TRBD1 matches 7 bases. V lost 1 base, J lost 9 bases, and 3 bases stayed unmatched. The CDR3 spans 14 residues. CDR1 and CDR2 (germline): LGHDT, YNNKEL (reference sequence). The CDR3 loop is CASSQVRGISPLHF. CDR3 nucleotide sequence: TGTGCCAGCAGCCAAGTCAGGGGGATTTCACCCCTCCACTTT.